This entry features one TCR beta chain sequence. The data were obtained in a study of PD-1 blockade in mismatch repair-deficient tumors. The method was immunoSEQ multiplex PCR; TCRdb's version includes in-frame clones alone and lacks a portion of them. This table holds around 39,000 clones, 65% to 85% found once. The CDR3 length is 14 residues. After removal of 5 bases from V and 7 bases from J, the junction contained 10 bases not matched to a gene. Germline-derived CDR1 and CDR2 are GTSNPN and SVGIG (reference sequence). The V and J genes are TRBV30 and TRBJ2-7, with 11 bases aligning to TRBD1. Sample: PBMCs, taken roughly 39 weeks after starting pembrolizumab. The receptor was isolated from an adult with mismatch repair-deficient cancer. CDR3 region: CAWDGTGGFGEQYF. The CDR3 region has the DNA TGTGCCTGGGACGGGACAGGGGGGTTTGGGGAGCAGTACTTC.